This TCR beta chain was profiled in a study of blood T cell repertoires in COVID-19. Study members were between 18 and 89 years old and lived in approximately 25 US regions. A remark on this clone: Other DNA sequences from this sample encode an identical CDR3 as well.

Clones were read by immunoSEQ multiplex PCR, and TCRdb kept only the in-frame ones, dropping some. The sample shows about 280,000 clones, nearly 90% of them seen only once. CDR1 and CDR2 from the germline V gene are SGDLS and YYNGEE. The CDR3 contains 15 residues. Trimming pared 0 bases from V and 0 bases from J, leaving 8 bases between. The TCR originated in a woman aged 18-30 years with acute COVID-19. The J gene is TRBJ2-3, the V gene TRBV9; D gene ambiguous. The sample taken for sequencing was PBMCs or T cells enriched from blood (not recorded which). The CDR3 DNA follows: TGTGCCAGCAGCGTAGAGTTGGCTAGCACAGATACGCAGTATTTT. This codes for CASSVELASTDTQYF.